The 11 T cell receptor beta chains given below trace back to one sample, sequenced in a study of blood T cell repertoires in COVID-19 (dated by TCRdb to 2018 to 2021). The library was prepared using the immunoSEQ multiplex PCR assay. TCRdb took this table from immuneACCESS and kept in-frame rearrangements with V and J called. Such tables lack part of the clones; where checked against another copy, unresolved V genes explain under half of the gap, and the rest is unexplained. In all, the sample holds around 450,000 clones, and nearly 90% of those were seen once. The ten largest make up roughly 2% of the sample. Sequenced sample: PBMCs or T cells enriched from blood (not recorded which). These receptors came from a woman under 30 with acute COVID-19.

The chain uses TRBV10-3 and TRBJ1-3; the D gene is possibly TRBD1 (6 bases). Germline CDR1 and CDR2: ENHRY and SYGVKD. V was pared by 11 bases and J by 4 bases, with 12 bases between. CDR3 length equals 12 residues. The DNA for the CDR3 is TGTGCCTCGAACGGACAGGGAAACACCATATATTTT. It translates to CASNGQGNTIYF.

This CDR3 reads CASSMRATSGTDTQYF. CDR3 DNA sequence: TGTGCCAGTAGCATGCGGGCCACTAGCGGCACAGATACGCAGTATTTT. The chain carries TRBV19 and TRBJ2-3; TRBD2 agrees at 7 bases. With V trimmed by 6 bases and J by 1 base, 10 bases remained unmatched. Germline loops: CDR1 LNHDA, CDR2 SQIVND (reference sequence). The CDR3 covers 16 residues.

The gene calls are TRBV6-2 or TRBV6-3 and TRBJ1-1; D remains ambiguous. Germline V gives CDR1 MNHEY, CDR2 SVGEGT. The V end was cut by 1 base, the J end by 1 base, with 7 bases between. This CDR3 is 14 amino acids long. CDR3 bases: TGTGCCAGCAGTTACTACTCTACGAACACTGAAGCTTTCTTT. It is translated as CASSYYSTNTEAFF.

This chain connects TRBV27 to TRBJ2-6, with D perhaps matching TRBD1 (6 bases). The CDR3 totals 18 residues. CDR1 and CDR2 (germline): MNHEY, SMNVEV (reference sequence). Trimming took 3 bases from V and 0 from J, leaving 15 bases between them. The CDR3 sequence: CASSFLRDTSSGANVLTF. Here the CDR3 DNA reads TGTGCCAGCAGTTTTCTCCGGGACACAAGCTCTGGGGCCAACGTCCTGACTTTC.

The chain combines TRBV15 with TRBJ1-2, with a possible D match to TRBD1 (5 bases). The CDR3 covers 14 residues. Trimming shortened V by 1 base and J by 5 bases, and 11 bases separated the two germline ends. Germline CDR1 and CDR2: LNHNV and YYDKDF (reference sequence). DNA of the CDR3: TGTGCCACCAGCAGAGGGAATGGGGGGTATGGCTACACCTTC. This encodes CATSRGNGGYGYTF.

This chain uses TRBV19 with TRBJ1-1; TRBD1 is a possible D gene (5 bases). Looked up from germline, CDR1 is LNHDA and CDR2 is SQIVND (reference sequence). Trimming stripped 5 bases from V and 2 bases from J, with 12 bases between. The CDR3 has 14 residues. CDR3 nucleotide sequence: TGTGCCAGTAGTTCGGGACTGAGAAACACTGAAGCTTTCTTT. It encodes CASSSGLRNTEAFF.

The gene calls are TRBV15 and TRBJ2-7; D not certain. The CDR3 covers 15 residues. Looked up from germline, CDR1 is LNHNV and CDR2 is YYDKDF (reference sequence). V was cut by 0 bases and J by 2 bases, with 11 bases left in between. For the CDR3, the DNA is TGTGCCACCAGCAGAGATTATGGCGGCACCTACGAGCAGTACTTC. It codes for CATSRDYGGTYEQYF.

The rearrangement uses TRBV6-5 and TRBJ1-6, with TRBD1 identical over 7 bases. The germline CDR1 and CDR2 sequences are MNHEY and SVGAGI. The CDR3 is 15 amino acids. V shed 6 bases, J shed 7 bases, and the junction held 9 bases outside the gene matches. The CDR3 loop reads CASRPTGFQNSPLHF. CDR3 nucleotides: TGTGCCAGCAGGCCGACAGGGTTTCAGAATTCACCCCTCCACTTT.

This clone was found once. The chain recombines TRBV10-3 with TRBJ1-2; perhaps TRBD1 as D (6 bases). The CDR3 runs 14 residues. Deletions cut 5 bases from V and 4 bases from J, with 14 bases between. Germline V gene lookup returns CDR1 ENHRY and CDR2 SYGVKD. The CDR3 is CAISRQDPAYGYTF. CDR3 DNA: TGTGCCATCAGTCGACAGGACCCGGCCTATGGCTACACCTTC.

The chain carries TRBV30 and TRBJ2-2; 11 bases are shared with TRBD1. This CDR3 region has 14 residues. V lost 5 bases, J lost 5 bases, and 4 bases stayed unmatched. Germline V CDR1 and CDR2: GTSNPN, SVGIG (reference sequence). The CDR3 loop is CAWQGQGGTGELFF. The DNA for the CDR3 is TGTGCCTGGCAGGGACAGGGGGGAACCGGGGAGCTGTTTTTT.

The chain uses TRBV13 and TRBJ2-5; 9 positions match TRBD1. With 5 bases clipped from V and 5 bases from J, the junction kept 18 bases outside the gene matches. The CDR3 spans 18 residues. Per germline, CDR1 PRHDT and CDR2 FYEKMQ (reference sequence). CDR3 sequence: CASSLLRAGTGLGETQYF. The CDR3 coding sequence is TGTGCCAGCAGCCTACTTCGAGCCGGGACAGGGTTAGGGGAGACCCAGTACTTC.